These 23 T cell receptor beta chains were sequenced from one sample in a study of cytomegalovirus exposure and HLA in healthy donors. The PCR employed 60 Vbeta primers together with 13 Jbeta primers. Repertoires were generated with immunoSEQ multiplex PCR, while TCRdb's copy carries only in-frame clones and drops some. The data show around 120,000 clones, roughly 79% seen once. Sequencing was performed on PBMCs. The receptors come from a woman aged 25-40 years in good health and CMV-seronegative.

The J gene is TRBJ2-7, the V gene TRBV9; possible D gene TRBD2, 6 bases. The V gene's germline CDR1 is SGDLS and CDR2 YYNGEE. This CDR3 spans 15 amino acids. V was pared by 2 bases and J by 0 bases, with 12 bases between. The CDR3 nucleotides read TGTGCCAGCAGCGTGGGAGGTGACAACTCCTACGAGCAGTACTTC. Its protein product is CASSVGGDNSYEQYF.

As to this clone: The junction does not match germline at one end; this may be a read error. The gene calls are TRBV5-4 and TRBJ2-3; 11 bases are shared with TRBD2. CDR1 SGHNT and CDR2 YYREEE come from the germline V gene (reference sequence). The CDR3 totals 17 residues. The CDR3 loop reads CASTGTSGGLGTDTQYF. The DNA of the CDR3 is TGTGCCAGCACCGGGACTAGCGGTGGATTGGGCACCGATACGCAGTATTTT.

V and J are TRBV7-8 and TRBJ2-5; perhaps TRBD2 as D (6 bases). Trimming removed 5 bases at V and 5 bases at J, with 15 bases between. In germline, CDR1 is SGHVS, CDR2 FQNEAQ. This CDR3 has 14 residues. In DNA form, the CDR3 reads TGTGCCAGCAGCCCGAGGGACTTATCCGAGACCCAGTACTTC. Its translation is CASSPRDLSETQYF.

The genes are TRBV7-9 and TRBJ1-2, with D uncertain. With 5 bases removed from V and 2 bases from J, the gap between germline ends came to 15 bases. Germline CDR1 reads SEHNR; CDR2 reads FQNEAQ (reference sequence). The CDR3 totals 15 residues. The CDR3 spells CASSRAERVNYGYTF. Here the CDR3 DNA reads TGTGCCAGCAGCCGGGCCGAGAGGGTGAACTATGGCTACACCTTC.

The genes are TRBV7-9 and TRBJ2-3, with D perhaps matching TRBD2 (5 bases). CDR3 size: 16 residues. V lost 5 bases and J 0 bases, leaving 15 bases between the germline ends. Germline CDR1 reads SEHNR; CDR2 reads FQNEAQ (reference sequence). Here the CDR3 reads CASSLRAGLSTDTQYF. CDR3 coding DNA: TGTGCCAGCAGCCTGCGGGCGGGCCTCAGCACAGATACGCAGTATTTT.

This clone was detected once. The rearrangement joins TRBV7-5 to TRBJ1-2. TRBV7-5 is a pseudogene segment. This CDR3 is 14 amino acids long. CDR3: CARSSSRGGYGYTF. The CDR3 region has the DNA TGTGCCAGAAGCTCCAGCCGGGGGGGCTATGGCTACACCTTC.

This clone was counted a few times. The CDR3 reads CASSESGQGKNEQYF. The CDR3 nucleotides read TGCGCCAGCAGTGAATCGGGACAGGGGAAAAACGAGCAGTACTTC. This chain uses TRBV10-1 with TRBJ2-7; 10 nucleotides agree with TRBD1. With V trimmed by 3 bases and J by 5 bases, 7 bases remained unmatched. In germline, CDR1 is WNHNN, CDR2 SYGVQD (reference sequence). This CDR3 region has 15 residues.

V usage is TRBV5-6 and J usage is TRBJ1-4, with TRBD1 matching 8 bases. The length of the CDR3 is 15 residues. Germline V gene lookup returns CDR1 SGHDT and CDR2 YYEEEE. The V gene end was trimmed by 7 bases and the J gene end by 2 bases; junction bases not matched to a gene: 7. The DNA of the CDR3 is TGTGCCAGCTGTACCCGACAGGGGACTAATGAAAAACTGTTTTTT. Translating it yields CASCTRQGTNEKLFF.

The V gene is TRBV4-1, the J gene TRBJ1-1; D gene unclear. V dropped 0 bases and J dropped 7 bases, with 9 bases sitting between them. CDR3 length: 13 amino acids. The V gene's germline CDR1 is MGHRA and CDR2 YSYEKL. CDR3 in DNA: TGCGCCAGCAGCCAAGAATCCGGTTTTGAAGCTTTCTTT. It is translated as CASSQESGFEAFF.

The chain uses TRBV27 and TRBJ1-1, with 8 bases that match TRBD1. J lost 7 bases, V lost 2 bases, and 6 bases had no gene match. The CDR3 totals 14 residues. Germline-derived CDR1 and CDR2 are MNHEY and SMNVEV (reference sequence). The CDR3 region has the DNA TGTGCCAGCAGTTTACGACAGGGGCGGGGTGAAGCTTTCTTT. As protein: CASSLRQGRGEAFF.

This clone was detected once. The chain recombines TRBV28 with TRBJ1-2; 7 bases align to TRBD1. The CDR3 extends over 16 amino acids. Germline loops: CDR1 MDHEN, CDR2 SYDVKM. V gave up 5 bases and J gave up 7 bases; unmatched junction bases: 16. The CDR3: CASSTDRAPSLFGYTF. The CDR3 DNA reads as TGTGCCAGCAGTACCGACAGGGCCCCTTCTTTATTTGGCTACACCTTC.

The chain joins TRBV19 to TRBJ1-5, with 7 bases matching TRBD1. The V gene's germline CDR1 is LNHDA and CDR2 SQIVND (reference sequence). The CDR3 sequence is 15 residues long. V shed 3 bases, J shed 2 bases, and the junction held 4 bases outside the gene matches. The CDR3, as DNA: TGTGCCAGTAGTATGACAGGGATGGGCAATCAGCCCCAGCATTTT. Amino acid sequence: CASSMTGMGNQPQHF.

The chain uses TRBV6-1 and TRBJ2-5; TRBD2 matches at 9 bases. The germline gives CDR1 MNHNS, CDR2 SASEGT. V trimming: 4 bases; J trimming: 5 bases; junction bases outside the gene matches: 20. CDR3 length: 19 amino acids. CDR3 DNA sequence: TGTGCCAGCAGTGCTAGGACATCCGCTCATAGCGGGAGTGGGGAGACCCAGTACTTC. Translation gives CASSARTSAHSGSGETQYF.

This clone was recorded once. The same CDR3 can be traced to other DNA sequences in this sample. V gene TRBV20-1 combines with J gene TRBJ2-7; TRBD2 might be the D (5 bases). In germline, CDR1 is DFQATT, CDR2 SNEGSKA (reference sequence). Trimming pared 2 bases from V and 3 bases from J, leaving 5 bases between. CDR3 size: 11 residues. CDR3 region: CSARSGYEQYF. In DNA, the CDR3 is TGCAGTGCTAGAAGCGGCTACGAGCAGTACTTC.

The genes are TRBV5-6 and TRBJ1-2; D is unclear. CDR1 is SGHDT, CDR2 YYEEEE, per germline. This CDR3 contains 13 residues. With 5 bases removed from V and 5 bases from J, the gap between germline ends came to 13 bases. CDR3 sequence (DNA): TGTGCCAGCAGGACTGTCGGTGGGTATGGCTACACCTTC. Protein: CASRTVGGYGYTF.

V gene TRBV9 combines with J gene TRBJ2-5; 9 bases are shared with TRBD2. J was trimmed by 0 bases and V by 0 bases; bases with no gene match: 3. Germline CDR1 is SGDLS and CDR2 is YYNGEE. CDR3 length: 16 amino acids. CDR3 in amino acids: CASSVVASGNQETQYF. The CDR3 DNA reads as TGTGCCAGCAGCGTAGTAGCTAGCGGGAACCAAGAGACCCAGTACTTC.

The J gene is TRBJ1-1, the V gene TRBV21-1; the D segment call TRBD1 is taken from the table without a DNA check. TRBV21-1 is assigned pseudogene status. The CDR3 extends over 12 amino acids. This chain's CDR3 is CASSRQEGEAFF. In DNA form, the CDR3 reads TGTGCCAGCAGCAGACAGGAAGGTGAAGCTTTCTTT.

The V and J genes are TRBV7-9 and TRBJ1-5; 8 bases agree with TRBD1. The length of the CDR3 is 13 residues. After removal of 5 bases from V and 15 bases from J, the junction contained 12 bases not matched to a gene. The germline CDR1 and CDR2 sequences are SEHNR and FQNEAQ (reference sequence). CDR3 loop: CASSQETGATRHF. In DNA, the CDR3 is TGTGCCAGCAGCCAGGAGACAGGGGCCACGAGGCATTTT.

The chain carries TRBV5-1 and TRBJ2-1, with 10 bases identical to TRBD2. This CDR3 region has 15 residues. Trimming took 0 bases from V and 5 from J; bases not matched to a gene: 2. CDR1 is SGHRS, CDR2 YFSETQ, per germline. The CDR3: CASSLGTSGHNEQFF. CDR3 in DNA: TGCGCCAGCAGCTTGGGGACTAGCGGACACAATGAGCAGTTCTTC.

This sequence joins TRBV6-5 and TRBJ2-7; D is possibly TRBD2 (5 bases). Germline V gene data show CDR1 as MNHEY and CDR2 as SVGAGI. The CDR3 totals 14 residues. The germline V and J ends were trimmed by 2 bases and 0 bases, with 8 bases remaining between them. The CDR3 DNA is TGTGCCAGCAGTTACGGACTCGCCTCCTACGAGCAGTACTTC. Translating it yields CASSYGLASYEQYF.

This clone qualifies as large. Other nucleotide sequences from this sample produce the same CDR3. The chain employs TRBV6-4 and TRBJ2-1; 11 bases match TRBD2. Germline CDR1 is MRHNA and CDR2 is SNTAGT. This CDR3 is 15 amino acids long. V was pared by 0 bases and J by 6 bases, with 1 base of the junction left unmatched. Here the CDR3 reads CASSDSTSGSNEQFF. The DNA for the CDR3 is TGTGCCAGCAGTGACTCTACTAGCGGGAGCAATGAGCAGTTCTTC.

This clone appeared a few times. The chain combines TRBV5-4 with TRBJ1-2; no clear D gene. Trimming took off 0 bases at V and 2 bases at J, with 8 bases between the two ends. CDR1 SGHNT and CDR2 YYREEE come from the germline V gene (reference sequence). The CDR3 totals 14 residues. For the CDR3, the DNA is TGTGCCAGCAGCTTGGTTGGGCAGAACTATGGCTACACCTTC. This sequence encodes CASSLVGQNYGYTF.

V is TRBV6-6 and J is TRBJ1-5, with D perhaps TRBD1 (5 bases). CDR1 and CDR2 (germline): MNHNY, SVGAGI (reference sequence). The CDR3 has 16 residues. V dropped 2 bases and J dropped 4 bases, with 15 bases sitting between them. The CDR3 region has the DNA TGTGCCAGCAGTTACGGGGCAGGGTTGGAAAATCAGCCCCAGCATTTT. This codes for CASSYGAGLENQPQHF.